Following are 14 T cell receptor beta chains from one sample sequenced in a study of cytomegalovirus exposure and HLA in healthy donors (dated by TCRdb to 2016 to 2017). Library prep was done by the immunoSEQ multiplex PCR assay. For the multiplex PCR, a mixture combining 60 forward primers for TCR Vbeta segments and 13 reverse primers for TCR Jbeta segments was used. Held by TCRdb, this immuneACCESS table contains in-frame sequences only and omits some clones. Under half of the omission traces to an unresolved V gene where checked; the cause of the rest is unknown. The sample table records approximately 220,000 clones; 60% to 85% of these occur just once. Around a sixth of the sample is taken by the ten largest. Sequences were obtained from PBMCs. These receptors originate from a man in his forties or fifties in good health and CMV-seronegative.

The table lists this clone with a count of one. This rearrangement joins TRBV28 to TRBJ1-2; TRBD1 agrees at 10 bases. CDR3 length: 17 amino acids. CDR1 MDHEN and CDR2 SYDVKM come from the germline V gene. The V segment lost 5 bases and the J segment 7 bases; nucleotides outside the gene matches: 16. CDR3 protein: CASSTRTGTGALGGYTF. The CDR3 DNA reads as TGTGCCAGCAGTACCCGGACCGGGACAGGGGCGCTGGGTGGCTACACCTTC.

The CDR3 protein is CASSLVRASGSLAYEQYF. The CDR3 DNA reads as TGTGCCAGCAGCTTAGTCAGGGCTAGCGGGAGTCTAGCCTACGAGCAGTACTTC. The rearrangement joins TRBV11-2 to TRBJ2-7; 10 nucleotides match TRBD2. The junction had 11 bases not matched to a gene; V was cut back by 1 base and J by 2 bases. Looked up from germline, CDR1 is SGHAT and CDR2 is FQNNGV. This CDR3 comprises 18 residues.

V usage is TRBV7-3 and J usage is TRBJ2-7, with D possibly being TRBD1 (5 bases). The germline V and J ends were trimmed by 2 bases and 3 bases, with 14 bases remaining between them. The CDR3 sequence is 15 residues long. The germline CDR1 and CDR2 sequences are SGHTA and FQGTGA. DNA for the CDR3: TGTGCCAGCAGCTTAGGGGCCCCAGGCCTCTACGAGCAGTACTTC. Protein product: CASSLGAPGLYEQYF.

Here the CDR3 reads CASSKQGRKGEKLFF. CDR3 nucleotide sequence: TGTGCCAGCAGCAAACAGGGGCGCAAAGGTGAAAAACTGTTTTTT. The chain has TRBV5-4 and TRBJ1-4, with 7 bases matching TRBD1. V trimming: 4 bases; J trimming: 7 bases; junction bases outside the gene matches: 10. Per germline, CDR1 SGHNT and CDR2 YYREEE (reference sequence). This CDR3 has 15 amino acids.

The chain combines TRBV5-1 with TRBJ2-7; 13 positions match TRBD2. Trimming removed 4 bases from V and 4 bases from J; junction bases left unmatched: 8. Germline V gene sequence: CDR1 SGHRS, CDR2 YFSETQ. The CDR3 runs 16 residues. The CDR3 nucleotides are TGCGCCAGCAGCACCGGGACTAGCGGGATGAGGTACGAGCAGTACTTC. It codes for CASSTGTSGMRYEQYF.

The chain uses TRBV15 and TRBJ1-4, with TRBD1 as a possible D gene (5 bases). V shed 5 bases and J shed 6 bases, with 10 bases lying between them. CDR3 length equals 13 residues. The germline V gene encodes CDR1 LNHNV and CDR2 YYDKDF (reference sequence). The CDR3 nucleotides read TGTGCCACCAGCGGACAAGGGGATGAAAAACTGTTTTTT. Protein: CATSGQGDEKLFF. The variable domain in full, with the rest retrieved from reference TRBV15 and TRBJ1-4, is DAMVIQNPRYQVTQFGKPVTLSCSQTLNHNVMYWYQQKSSQAPKLLFHYYDKDFNNEADTPDNFQSRRPNTSFCFLDIRSPGLGDTAMYLCATSGQGDEKLFFGSGTQLSVL.

The gene calls are TRBV28 and TRBJ2-7; TRBD2 aligns across 9 bases. V lost 7 bases and J lost 0; bases outside the gene matches: 10. The CDR3 length is 16 residues. CDR1 and CDR2 from the germline V gene are MDHEN and SYDVKM. The CDR3, as DNA: TGTGCCAGCACTTCGACCGGACTAGCGTCCTCCTACGAGCAGTACTTC. Encoded protein: CASTSTGLASSYEQYF. Full variable domain (remainder filled in from reference TRBV28 and TRBJ2-7): DVKVTQSSRYLVKRTGEKVFLECVQDMDHENMFWYRQDPGLGLRLIYFSYDVKMKEKGDIPEGYSVSREKKERFSLILESASTNQTSMYLCASTSTGLASSYEQYFGPGTRLTVT.

J is TRBJ1-1 and V is TRBV9; the match to TRBD1 covers 9 bases. This CDR3 has 15 amino acids. With V trimmed by 0 bases and J by 3 bases, 3 bases remained unmatched. CDR1 is SGDLS, CDR2 YYNGEE, per germline. CDR3 in amino acids: CASSVVRDRDTEAFF. CDR3 coding DNA: TGTGCCAGCAGCGTAGTTCGGGACAGGGACACTGAAGCTTTCTTT.

This rearrangement joins TRBV6-5 to TRBJ1-1; 7 nucleotides line up with TRBD1. Germline CDR1 and CDR2: MNHEY and SVGAGI. The CDR3 covers 12 residues. Trimming removed 2 bases from V and 12 bases from J; junction bases left unmatched: 6. CDR3 sequence (DNA): TGTGCCAGCAGTTACCCAGGGGGGCGAACTTTCTTT. It encodes CASSYPGGRTFF.

The V gene is TRBV5-1, the J gene TRBJ2-2, with 9 bases identical to TRBD2. Trimming cost V 4 bases and J 3 bases; bases outside gene matches: 7. CDR3 length equals 16 residues. Germline V lookup: CDR1 SGHRS, CDR2 YFSETQ. In nucleotides, the CDR3 is TGCGCCAGCAGCCGTAGCGGGAGTTATGACACCGGGGAGCTGTTTTTT. Translation gives CASSRSGSYDTGELFF.

The chain couples TRBV2 to TRBJ1-5; D uncertain. Germline loops: CDR1 SNHLY, CDR2 FYNNEI. The CDR3 covers 14 residues. V gave up 4 bases and J gave up 7 bases, with 14 bases separating them. In nucleotides, the CDR3 is TGTGCCAGCAGTGTGGAGCCGGGGAGGCAGCCCCAGCATTTT. Its protein product is CASSVEPGRQPQHF. Full variable domain (rest looked up from reference TRBV2 and TRBJ1-5): EPEVTQTPSHQVTQMGQEVILRCVPISNHLYFYWYRQILGQKVEFLVSFYNNEISEKSEIFDDQFSVERPDGSNFTLKIRSTKLEDSAMYFCASSVEPGRQPQHFGDGTRLSIL.

The chain combines TRBV7-9 with TRBJ2-1; D gene unclear. Deletions cut 5 bases from V and 7 bases from J, with 9 bases between. From germline, CDR1 is SEHNR and CDR2 FQNEAQ (reference sequence). The CDR3 consists of 12 residues. Here the CDR3 reads CASSPLFNEQFF. Here the CDR3 DNA reads TGTGCCAGCAGCCCTCTATTTAATGAGCAGTTCTTC.

A remark on this clone: At one end, the junction sequence differs from germline, possibly due to a read error. The DNA of the CDR3 is TGTGCCAAGAACCCAGACAGGGGAGGAAACATCATATATTTT. Translating it yields CAKNPDRGGNIIYF. V gene TRBV2 combines with J gene TRBJ1-3; 8 bases match TRBD1. The germline CDR1 and CDR2 sequences are SNHLY and FYNNEI. The CDR3 has 14 amino acids.

This chain links TRBV4-2 with TRBJ1-2; perhaps TRBD1 as D (5 bases). The CDR3 totals 14 residues. CDR1 LGHNA and CDR2 YNFKEQ come from the germline V gene. V shed 0 bases and J shed 6 bases, with 11 bases lying between them. In DNA, the CDR3 is TGTGCCAGCAGCCAAGATGGAGGGGAAAATGGCTACACCTTC. Amino acid sequence: CASSQDGGENGYTF.